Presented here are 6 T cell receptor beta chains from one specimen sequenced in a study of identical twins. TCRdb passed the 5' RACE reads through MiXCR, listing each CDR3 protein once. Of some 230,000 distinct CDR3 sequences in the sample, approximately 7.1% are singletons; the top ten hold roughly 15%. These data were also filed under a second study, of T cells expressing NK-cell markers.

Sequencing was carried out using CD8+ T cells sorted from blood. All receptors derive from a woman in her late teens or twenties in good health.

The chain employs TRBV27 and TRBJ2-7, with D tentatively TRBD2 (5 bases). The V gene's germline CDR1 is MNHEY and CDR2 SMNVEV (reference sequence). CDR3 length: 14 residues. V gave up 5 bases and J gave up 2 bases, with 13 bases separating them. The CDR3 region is CASSDGGRTYEQYF. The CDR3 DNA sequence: TGTGCCAGCAGTGACGGCGGGCGTACCTACGAGCAGTACTTC.

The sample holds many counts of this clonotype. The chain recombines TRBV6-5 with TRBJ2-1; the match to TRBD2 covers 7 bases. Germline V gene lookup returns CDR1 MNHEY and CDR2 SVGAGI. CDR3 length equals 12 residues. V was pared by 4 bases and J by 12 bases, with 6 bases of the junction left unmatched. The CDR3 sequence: CASSSAGDLQFF. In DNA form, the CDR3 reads TGTGCCAGCAGTTCCGCGGGGGATTTGCAGTTCTTC.

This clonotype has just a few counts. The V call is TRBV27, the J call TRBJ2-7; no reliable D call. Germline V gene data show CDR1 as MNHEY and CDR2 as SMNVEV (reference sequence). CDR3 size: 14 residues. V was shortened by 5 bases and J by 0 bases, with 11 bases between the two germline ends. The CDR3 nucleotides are TGTGCCAGCAGTCTCTTAGGTCCCTCCTACGAGCAGTACTTC. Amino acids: CASSLLGPSYEQYF.

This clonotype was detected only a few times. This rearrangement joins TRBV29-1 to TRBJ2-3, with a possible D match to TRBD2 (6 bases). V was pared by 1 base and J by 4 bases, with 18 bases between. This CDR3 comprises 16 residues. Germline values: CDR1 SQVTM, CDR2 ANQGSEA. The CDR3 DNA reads TGCAGCGTTGAAGCGGCCAGACTAGATGGGGCAGATACGCAGTATTTT. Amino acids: CSVEAARLDGADTQYF.

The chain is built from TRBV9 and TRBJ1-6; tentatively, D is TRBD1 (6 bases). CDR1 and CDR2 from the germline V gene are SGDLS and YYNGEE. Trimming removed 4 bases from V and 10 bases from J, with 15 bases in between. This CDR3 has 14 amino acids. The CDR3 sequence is CASSPEGGRSPLHF. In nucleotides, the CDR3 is TGTGCCAGCAGCCCCGAGGGGGGAAGATCACCCCTCCACTTT.

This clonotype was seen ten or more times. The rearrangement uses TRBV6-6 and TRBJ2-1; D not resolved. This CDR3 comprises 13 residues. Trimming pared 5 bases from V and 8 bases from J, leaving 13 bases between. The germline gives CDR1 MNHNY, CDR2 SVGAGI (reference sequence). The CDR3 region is CASSPLVGHEQFF. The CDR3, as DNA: TGTGCCAGCAGTCCGCTTGTGGGCCATGAGCAGTTCTTC.